The sequence of this T cell receptor beta chain was determined in a study of T cells after yellow fever vaccination. Findings of the study overall: Peak timing came faster in the weaker secondary response, day 5 versus 15. Most primary-vaccination clones recurred post-booster (approximately 95% CD4, roughly 90% CD8). There was a small share of clonotypes that showed up in both the CD4 and CD8 compartments.

TCRdb re-derived calls from the 5' RACE reads in MiXCR, one entry per CDR3 protein. The table lists 240,000 or so distinct CDR3 sequences, about 7% of them singletons. The V gene's germline CDR1 is LGHNA and CDR2 YSLEER. Trimming cost V 0 bases and J 7 bases, with 13 bases left between them. This CDR3 has 14 amino acids. At least ten counts were recorded for this clonotype. What it recognizes is unknown. The clonotype originates from a man aged 25 to 45 who received the YFV17D yellow fever vaccine. Sequenced here: CD4+ T cells sorted from PBMCs, sampled 15 days after the yellow fever booster vaccination. This chain links TRBV4-3 with TRBJ2-7; no clear D. The CDR3 nucleotides read TGCGCCAGCAGCCAAGATAGGGCAGGTCGGGAGCAGTACTTC. As protein: CASSQDRAGREQYF.